The entry that follows covers one TCR beta chain sequence. Its specificity is not known. The data originate from a study of cytomegalovirus exposure and HLA in healthy donors. The overall study: Sequencing of 150 million to 200 million T cells in an earlier analysis found around 120 million unique TCR beta sequences.

Amplification used 60 Vbeta primers and 13 Jbeta primers. Sequenced by immunoSEQ multiplex PCR; TCRdb stores in-frame clones only, minus some. The sample includes some 160,000 clones, roughly 80% of them seen just once. Notes on the study in general: HLA allele associations emerged for 17,000 or so TCR beta sequences in a later analysis, at 0.05 false discovery rate. About 150 TCR beta chains were listed as cytomegalovirus-associated.

V gave up 1 base and J gave up 7 bases, with 14 bases separating them. CDR3 size: 15 residues. Germline V gives CDR1 SEHNR, CDR2 FQNEAQ (reference sequence). The chain recombines TRBV7-9 with TRBJ2-1, with D maybe TRBD2 (6 bases). The TCR sequence derives from a man between 45 and 60 years old in good health and CMV-seropositive. Sequenced sample: PBMCs. CDR3 protein: CASSLVPDRGNEQFF. The CDR3, as DNA: TGTGCCAGCAGCTTAGTTCCAGACCGGGGGAATGAGCAGTTCTTC.